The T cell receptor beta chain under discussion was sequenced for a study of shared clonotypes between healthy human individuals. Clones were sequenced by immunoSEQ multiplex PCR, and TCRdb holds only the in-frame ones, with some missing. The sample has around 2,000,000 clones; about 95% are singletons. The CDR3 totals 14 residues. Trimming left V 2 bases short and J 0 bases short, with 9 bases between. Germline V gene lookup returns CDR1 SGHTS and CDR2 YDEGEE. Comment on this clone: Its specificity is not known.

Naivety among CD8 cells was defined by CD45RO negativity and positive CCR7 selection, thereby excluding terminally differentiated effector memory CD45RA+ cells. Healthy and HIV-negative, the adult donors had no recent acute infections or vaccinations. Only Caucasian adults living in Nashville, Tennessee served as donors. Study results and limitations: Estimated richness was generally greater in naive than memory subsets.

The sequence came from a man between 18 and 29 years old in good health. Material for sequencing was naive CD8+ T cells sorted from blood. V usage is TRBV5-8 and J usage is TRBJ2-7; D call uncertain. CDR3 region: CASSFSGYSYEQYF. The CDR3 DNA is TGTGCCAGCAGCTTCTCCGGTTACTCCTACGAGCAGTACTTC.